The rows below give T cell receptor beta chains drawn from one sample of a study of metastatic and nonmetastatic thyroid tumors. TCRdb reanalyzed the PCR reads with MiXCR. The table lists 3,300 or so clones, less than 40% of them singletons. The sequenced sample was adjacent normal tissue. The receptors shown here come from a male donor with papillary thyroid cancer or a benign thyroid nodule (not recorded which). Some clones in this sample may be carry-over from other donors' samples. Each CDR3 is given with its conserved first and last residue. A D gene is named only where the DNA matches it firmly. Some rows mark clone size as missing; the rest say once, few, many or name a class of expanded clone.

DNA: TGTGCCAGCAGCTTAAGAACTAGCGGGAGGGCCCGTAATGAGCAGTTCTTC
CDR3: CASSLRTSGRARNEQFF
V: TRBV11-1
D: TRBD2
J: TRBJ2-1
size: -

DNA: TGTGCCAGCAGTTTGGGGCTCCGAAATGAGCGGTTCTTC
CDR3: CASSLGLRNERFF
V: TRBV12-3/TRBV12-4
D: -
J: TRBJ2-1
size: -

DNA: TGTGCCAGCAGCTCACCGGGACTAGGTATCCGTGAGCAGTTCTTC
CDR3: CASSSPGLGIREQFF
V: TRBV9
D: TRBD2
J: TRBJ2-1
size: -

DNA: TGTGCCAGCAGTTGGACCACCGAGGGAAGGGCCCAGTACTTC
CDR3: CASSWTTEGRAQYF
V: TRBV6-9
D: -
J: TRBJ2-5
size: -

DNA: TGTGCCAGTAGAGAGACAGGGAGGGGGACCGGGGAGCTGTTTTTT
CDR3: CASRETGRGTGELFF
V: TRBV19
D: -
J: TRBJ2-2
size: -

DNA: TGTGCCAGCAAATCCAACCCCCGGGGAACCTACGAGCAGTACTTC
CDR3: CASKSNPRGTYEQYF
V: TRBV6-1
D: -
J: TRBJ2-7
size: -

DNA: TGTGCCAGCCAGGGGCAGGGGTCGCGTGAGAAGTTCTTC
CDR3: CASQGQGSREKFF
V: TRBV2
D: -
J: TRBJ2-1
size: once

DNA: TGTGCCAGCAGGGCCGAGGATATTCTGACAGACTCCTACGAGCAGTACTTC
CDR3: CASRAEDILTDSYEQYF
V: TRBV6-2/TRBV6-3
D: -
J: TRBJ2-7
size: -

DNA: TGTGCCAGCAGTTTACGCCCTCCGGGACAGGGCTATGGCTACACCTTC
CDR3: CASSLRPPGQGYGYTF
V: TRBV27
D: TRBD1
J: TRBJ1-2
size: large

DNA: TGCGCCAGCAGGGACGTGGTGGATGAGCAGTTCTTC
CDR3: CASRDVVDEQFF
V: TRBV5-1
D: -
J: TRBJ2-1
size: -

DNA: TGCAGTGCTTTCCACTCCCGGGATGAAGCTTTCTTT
CDR3: CSAFHSRDEAFF
V: TRBV20-1
D: -
J: TRBJ1-1
size: -

DNA: TGTGCCAGCAGTTATACAGCGGGAAAAACAGATACGCAGTATTTT
CDR3: CASSYTAGKTDTQYF
V: TRBV6-9
D: TRBD2
J: TRBJ2-3
size: few

DNA: TGTGCCAGCAGCTTCGGACAGGGGGACGAGCAGTACTTC
CDR3: CASSFGQGDEQYF
V: TRBV11-3
D: TRBD1
J: TRBJ2-7
size: -

DNA: TGCGCCAGCAGCTTGGCCGATTGGGCAGTACACCAAGCTTTCTTT
CDR3: CASSLADWAVHQAFF
V: TRBV5-1
D: -
J: TRBJ1-1
size: -

DNA: TGTGCCAGCAGTGAATTCAGGAATCAGCCCCAGCATTTT
CDR3: CASSEFRNQPQHF
V: TRBV6-1
D: -
J: TRBJ1-5
size: -

DNA: TGTGCCAGCAGCCCTGCGGGATACAACTACGAGCAGTACTTC
CDR3: CASSPAGYNYEQYF
V: TRBV7-9
D: -
J: TRBJ2-7
size: few

DNA: TGTGCCAGCAGTTTTGTAGCGGGCACAGATACGCAGTATTTT
CDR3: CASSFVAGTDTQYF
V: TRBV28
D: -
J: TRBJ2-3
size: few

DNA: TGTGCCAGCAGTTCCCTGAGTACTAGCGGTATAAACGAGCAGTACTTC
CDR3: CASSSLSTSGINEQYF
V: TRBV28
D: TRBD2
J: TRBJ2-7
size: few

DNA: TGTGCCAGCAGCCAAGTGAGGAGCGACAGCCCTGAGCAGTTCTTC
CDR3: CASSQVRSDSPEQFF
V: TRBV4-2
D: -
J: TRBJ2-1
size: -

DNA: TGTGCCAGCACCCCTAACACTGAAGCTTTCTTT
CDR3: CASTPNTEAFF
V: TRBV11-2
D: -
J: TRBJ1-1
size: -

DNA: TGTGCCAGCAGTGGAGGGGGGGGAAGGGATGAGCAGTTCTTC
CDR3: CASSGGGGRDEQFF
V: TRBV6-8
D: -
J: TRBJ2-1
size: -

DNA: TGTGCCAGCAGCCCCACTTCTGGGGCCAACGTCCTGACTTTC
CDR3: CASSPTSGANVLTF
V: TRBV3-1
D: -
J: TRBJ2-6
size: -

DNA: TGTGCCAGCAGTGAAGGGGAGGCCACTGAAGCTTTCTTT
CDR3: CASSEGEATEAFF
V: TRBV6-1
D: -
J: TRBJ1-1
size: few

DNA: TGTGCCAGCAAAGGGGCCCCCGCCTACGAGCAGTACTTC
CDR3: CASKGAPAYEQYF
V: TRBV6-1
D: -
J: TRBJ2-7
size: few

DNA: TGTGCCAGCAGCCCATCGGGACTAGGTTTGGGTAATGAGCAGTTCTTC
CDR3: CASSPSGLGLGNEQFF
V: TRBV12-3/TRBV12-4
D: TRBD2
J: TRBJ2-1
size: -

DNA: TGTGCCAGCAGTTTACGACAGGGTTACACTGAAGCTTTCTTT
CDR3: CASSLRQGYTEAFF
V: TRBV27
D: TRBD1
J: TRBJ1-1
size: few

DNA: TGCAGTGCTATCCGACTAGCGGGGGGATACGAGCAGTACTTC
CDR3: CSAIRLAGGYEQYF
V: TRBV20-1
D: TRBD2
J: TRBJ2-7
size: -

DNA: TGCGCCAGCAGCTTGGACTGGGGGTCCAACGAGCAGTTCTTC
CDR3: CASSLDWGSNEQFF
V: TRBV5-1
D: -
J: TRBJ2-1
size: -